These T cell receptor beta chains were read from a single sample in a study of T-cell memory formation after mild COVID-19. A single record per CDR3 protein comes from TCRdb applying MiXCR to the 5' RACE reads. The sample yields approximately 450,000 distinct CDR3 sequences, 15% to 20% seen once. Sequencing used PBMCs or a T cell subset sorted from them (not recorded which). These receptor sequences come from an adult woman who had mild COVID-19 (a few samples of this study predate the infection). Cell type and time point are not known. CDR3s leave out the opening cysteine and the closing phenylalanine or tryptophan. The order of the fields is V gene, clone size, CDR3 protein. The size entry is marked missing in some rows and otherwise reads once, few, many or a size class.

>TRBV24-1|many
ATSDLQGSYNEQF
>TRBV5-1|many
ASSFGLTGATDTQY
>TRBV9|NA
ASRGGQGSSYNEQF
>TRBV30|NA
AWSRQLRSGANVLT
>TRBV7-3|NA
ASSRGLGSYNEQF
>TRBV5-4|few
ASSEPGLAYNEQF
>TRBV4-2|NA
ASSHNRYTGELF
>TRBV10-3|NA
ATGDRGLITGELF
>TRBV3-1|many
ASRREGGIHEQF
>TRBV2|NA
ASETGSGQPQH
>TRBV4-3|NA
ASSQDPSAANTGELF
>TRBV20-1|few
SANRGTDTQY
>TRBV5-4|NA
ASSPAGGIYEQY
>TRBV6-2/TRBV6-3|NA
ASTPRVRAMEHFDEQF
>TRBV5-1|NA
ASSLTPGRNYEQY
>TRBV7-2|NA
ASSFTGGASDTQY
>TRBV7-9|many
ASSLGAGVDEQF